This record looks at one T cell receptor beta chain sequence and its context. The protocol was immunoSEQ multiplex PCR, while the TCRdb copy is restricted to in-frame clones and leaves out a portion. The table records some 62,000 clones, 80% to 90% of them present only once. This entry belongs to a study of blood T cell repertoires in COVID-19. The CDR3 runs 11 residues. Trimming pared 6 bases from V and 12 bases from J, leaving 14 bases between. CDR1 and CDR2 (germline): SQVTM, ANQGSEA. The sequencing input was PBMCs or T cells enriched from blood (not recorded which). This sequence originates from a woman in her forties with acute COVID-19. The genes are TRBV29-1 and TRBJ1-4; maybe TRBD1 (5 bases). Here the CDR3 reads CSVGTGGELFF. The CDR3 coding sequence is TGCAGCGTGGGGACTGGGGGTGAACTGTTTTTT.